The rows below give T cell receptor beta chains drawn from one sample of a study of T cells after yellow fever vaccination. TCRdb fed the 5' RACE reads into MiXCR, producing one record per CDR3 protein. The sample has 350,000 to 450,000 distinct CDR3 sequences, 15% to 20% seen once. Specimen: PBMCs, collected before the yellow fever booster vaccination. These receptors originate from a man younger than 35 who received the YFV17D yellow fever vaccine. CDR3s include the opening cysteine and the closing phenylalanine or tryptophan. D genes are given only for firm matches. Where a row states a size, it is once, few, many or the class of an expanded clone; other rows omit it.

D,J,size,V,length,DNA,CDR3
.,TRBJ2-1,.,TRBV20-1,12,TGCAGTGCTAGAAATGTAGACAATGAGCAGTTCTTC,CSARNVDNEQFF
TRBD1,TRBJ2-7,.,TRBV6-5,14,TGTGCCAGCAGAGGACAGGTGATCTCCTACGAGCAGTACTTC,CASRGQVISYEQYF
.,TRBJ2-5,few,TRBV6-5,11,TGTGCCAGCACGAGTCATGAGACCCAGTACTTC,CASTSHETQYF
.,TRBJ2-2,.,TRBV5-1,14,TGCGCCAGTCGGAGAACAGCGAACACCGGGGAGCTGTTTTTT,CASRRTANTGELFF
TRBD2,TRBJ2-7,few,TRBV10-3,16,TGTGCCACCGGGGGGGGGACCTCAGGTCCTGCCTACGAGCAGTACTTC,CATGGGTSGPAYEQYF
.,TRBJ1-2,few,TRBV5-1,14,TGCGCCAGCAGCCGATCGGAGGGGCCTGGTGGCTACACCTTC,CASSRSEGPGGYTF
.,TRBJ2-2,few,TRBV5-1,14,TGCGCCAGCAGTAACAGGGCAATAACCGGGGAGCTGTTTTTT,CASSNRAITGELFF
.,TRBJ2-7,.,TRBV11-2,14,TGTGCCAGCAGCTTAGAGAGCCCACGGGGGGAGCAGTACTTC,CASSLESPRGEQYF
TRBD1,TRBJ1-5,.,TRBV20-1,14,TGCAGTGCTTCAGGGGGCGCGGGCAATCAGCCCCAGCATTTT,CSASGGAGNQPQHF
.,TRBJ2-1,.,TRBV7-3,14,TGTGCCAGCAGCTTGGGGCAGGGCGCGAAGTCACAGTTCTTC,CASSLGQGAKSQFF
.,TRBJ2-7,.,TRBV5-4,14,TGTGCCAGCAGTGAGGGGAGGGGGTCCTACGAGCAGTACTTC,CASSEGRGSYEQYF
.,TRBJ2-6,.,TRBV5-1,15,TGCGCCAGCAGCAGCGCTAAATCTGGGGCCAACGTCCTGACTTTC,CASSSAKSGANVLTF
.,TRBJ2-3,few,TRBV20-1,14,TGCAGTGCTAGAGCCGGGGGTTTTAGCGATACGCAGTATTTT,CSARAGGFSDTQYF
.,TRBJ2-5,few,TRBV5-1,13,TGCGCCAGCAGCGTCCGGTACCAAGAGACCCAGTACTTC,CASSVRYQETQYF
.,TRBJ2-1,few,TRBV19,12,TGTGCCAGTAAGGAACGGGGCCATGAGCAGTTCTTC,CASKERGHEQFF
.,TRBJ2-1,few,TRBV7-8,18,TGTGCCAGCAGCCTACGTGACAGGCGCCATTACTCCTACAATGAGCAGTTCTTC,CASSLRDRRHYSYNEQFF
.,TRBJ2-3,.,TRBV5-1,13,TGCGCCAGCAGCTTGGCTGACGAAGATACGCAGTATTTT,CASSLADEDTQYF
.,TRBJ2-4,.,TRBV10-3,12,TGTGCCATTTCCTCGGCCAAAAACATTCAGTACTTC,CAISSAKNIQYF
TRBD1,TRBJ2-7,few,TRBV6-5,14,TGTGCCAGCAGTGCCTACAGGGGAAATTACGAGCAGTACTTC,CASSAYRGNYEQYF
.,TRBJ2-3,.,TRBV4-3,16,TGCGCCAGCAGCCAAGGGCCGACAGGGGAGGGGGATACGCAGTATTTT,CASSQGPTGEGDTQYF
TRBD2,TRBJ2-5,.,TRBV5-6,14,TGTGCCAGCAGCCAGAGGACTAGCGATGAGACCCAGTACTTC,CASSQRTSDETQYF
.,TRBJ2-1,.,TRBV9,13,TGTGCCAGCAGCGCGGGCCACTACAATGAGCAGTTCTTC,CASSAGHYNEQFF
TRBD1,TRBJ1-6,.,TRBV5-1,13,TGCGCCAGCGCAGGGGGCGAGAATTCACCCCTCCACTTT,CASAGGENSPLHF
TRBD1,TRBJ2-5,few,TRBV2,14,TGTGCCAGCAGACAGGGGGCGAATGGGGAGACCCAGTACTTC,CASRQGANGETQYF
.,TRBJ1-3,.,TRBV28,10,TGTGCCAGCAGGGAAAACACCATATATTTT,CASRENTIYF
.,TRBJ2-3,few,TRBV5-1,14,TGCGCCAGCAGCCTTGCTCCAGGGTCGGATACGCAGTATTTT,CASSLAPGSDTQYF
.,TRBJ1-1,once,TRBV10-3,14,TGTGCCATCGGGGAACCGGGATCAAGTACAGAAGCTTTCTTT,CAIGEPGSSTEAFF
TRBD2,TRBJ2-3,few,TRBV20-1,14,TGCAGTGCTGCCGGGACTAGCGAATCAGATACGCAGTATTTT,CSAAGTSESDTQYF
.,TRBJ1-1,few,TRBV7-2,13,TGTGCCAGCAGTCGAGACAGGTTATTTGAAGCTTTCTTT,CASSRDRLFEAFF
TRBD2,TRBJ2-1,many,TRBV11-3,16,TGTGCCAGCAGCTTAGGGACTAGCGGGGGGGCCAATGAGCAGTTCTTC,CASSLGTSGGANEQFF
.,TRBJ1-4,many,TRBV5-6,13,TGTGCCAGCAGCTTCGACAGATCTGAAAAACTGTTTTTT,CASSFDRSEKLFF